This T cell receptor beta chain was recovered during a study of T cells in Graves' hyperthyroidism and ophthalmopathy. Amplification of TCR beta CDR3 regions used RNA as the template. HTBI primers were the set used in a first-round RT-PCR of the TCR CDR3. TCRdb redid the calling of the multiplex PCR reads with MiXCR, one entry per CDR3 protein. Here the sample spans over 650,000 distinct CDR3 sequences, about 15% being singletons. This CDR3 is 14 amino acids long. Trimming removed 6 bases from V and 0 bases from J; junction bases left unmatched: 7. CDR1 is SQVTM, CDR2 ANQGSEA, per germline. This clonotype was recorded a few times.

Sequencing was done on a sample of blood. This chain joins TRBV29-1 and TRBJ1-1, with 7 bases aligning to TRBD1. This clonotype was sampled from a man aged 18 to 30 with Graves' hyperthyroidism. CDR3 DNA: TGCAGCGTAGAGGACAGGTTCATGAACACTGAAGCTTTCTTT. Protein sequence: CSVEDRFMNTEAFF.